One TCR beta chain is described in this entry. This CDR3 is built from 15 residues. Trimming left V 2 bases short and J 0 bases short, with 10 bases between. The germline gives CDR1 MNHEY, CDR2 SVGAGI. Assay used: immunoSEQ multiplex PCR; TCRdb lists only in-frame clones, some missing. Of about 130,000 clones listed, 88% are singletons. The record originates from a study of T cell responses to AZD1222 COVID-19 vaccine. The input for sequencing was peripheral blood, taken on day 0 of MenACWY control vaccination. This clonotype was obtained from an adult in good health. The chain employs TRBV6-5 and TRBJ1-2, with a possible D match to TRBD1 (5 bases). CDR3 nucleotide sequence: TGTGCCAGCAGTTACGGCGGGGCCGCTAACTATGGCTACACCTTC. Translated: CASSYGGAANYGYTF.